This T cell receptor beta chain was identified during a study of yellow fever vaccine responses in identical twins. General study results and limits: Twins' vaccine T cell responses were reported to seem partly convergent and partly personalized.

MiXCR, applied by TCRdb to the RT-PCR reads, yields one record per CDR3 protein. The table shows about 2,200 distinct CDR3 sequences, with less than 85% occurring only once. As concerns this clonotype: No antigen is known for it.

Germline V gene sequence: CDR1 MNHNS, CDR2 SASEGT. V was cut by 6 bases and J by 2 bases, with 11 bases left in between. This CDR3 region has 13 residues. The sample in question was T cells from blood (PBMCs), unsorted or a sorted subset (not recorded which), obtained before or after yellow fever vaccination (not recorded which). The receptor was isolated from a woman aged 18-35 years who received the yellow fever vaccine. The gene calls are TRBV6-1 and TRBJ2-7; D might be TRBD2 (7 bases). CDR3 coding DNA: TGTGCCAGCAGACAGGGAGGGCCCTACGAGCAGTACTTC. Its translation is CASRQGGPYEQYF.